One T cell receptor beta chain is described in this entry. The data were obtained in a study of blood T cells in healthy people across ages. Across the whole study: Capturing about one barcoded beta molecule per two T cells was achieved by template switching.

The authors ran a second PCR of 7 to 11 cycles using a sample-barcoded 5' primer and a J-beta primer mix. A tag from a template-switch adaptor with 12 random nucleotides marked each cDNA molecule. TCRdb passed the 5' RACE reads through MiXCR, listing each CDR3 protein once. The sample yields around 2 million distinct CDR3 sequences, roughly two fifths seen once. The CDR3 extends over 13 amino acids. Trimming left V 0 bases short and J 13 bases short, with 13 bases between. Germline V gene sequence: CDR1 SGHDN, CDR2 FVKESK. The specimen sequenced was blood. The chain links TRBV14 to TRBJ2-1; D uncertain. This receptor was taken from a human donor in good health. This chain's CDR3 is CASSQDLRDDQFF. The DNA for the CDR3 is TGTGCCAGCAGCCAAGATCTCCGAGACGATCAGTTCTTC.